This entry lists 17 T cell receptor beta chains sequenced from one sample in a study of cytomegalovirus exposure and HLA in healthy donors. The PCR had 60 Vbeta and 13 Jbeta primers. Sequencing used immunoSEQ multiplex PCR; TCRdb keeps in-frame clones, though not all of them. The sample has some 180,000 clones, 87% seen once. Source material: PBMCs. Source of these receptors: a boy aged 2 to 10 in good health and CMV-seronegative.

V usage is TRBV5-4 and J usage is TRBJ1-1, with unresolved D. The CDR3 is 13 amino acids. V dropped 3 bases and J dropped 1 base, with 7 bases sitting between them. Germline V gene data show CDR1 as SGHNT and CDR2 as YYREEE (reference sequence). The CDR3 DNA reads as TGTGCCAGCAGCTCCGAGGCGAACACTGAAGCTTTCTTT. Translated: CASSSEANTEAFF.

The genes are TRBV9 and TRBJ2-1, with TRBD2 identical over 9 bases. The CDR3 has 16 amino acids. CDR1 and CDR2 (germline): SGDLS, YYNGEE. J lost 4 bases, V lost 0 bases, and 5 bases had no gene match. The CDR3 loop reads CASSVALSGGYNEQFF. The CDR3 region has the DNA TGTGCCAGCAGCGTAGCTCTAAGCGGGGGGTACAATGAGCAGTTCTTC.

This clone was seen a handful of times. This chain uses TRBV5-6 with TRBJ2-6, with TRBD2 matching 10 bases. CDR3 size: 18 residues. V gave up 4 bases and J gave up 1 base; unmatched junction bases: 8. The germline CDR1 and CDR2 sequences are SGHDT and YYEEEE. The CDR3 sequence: CASSQWASGGSGANVLTF. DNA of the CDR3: TGTGCCAGCAGCCAATGGGCTAGCGGGGGATCTGGGGCCAACGTCCTGACTTTC.

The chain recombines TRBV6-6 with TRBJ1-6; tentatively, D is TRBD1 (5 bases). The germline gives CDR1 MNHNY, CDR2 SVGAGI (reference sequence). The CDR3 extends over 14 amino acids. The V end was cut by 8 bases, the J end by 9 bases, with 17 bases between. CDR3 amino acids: CASVDQGGISPLHF. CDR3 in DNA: TGTGCCAGCGTAGATCAGGGCGGCATTTCACCCCTCCACTTT.

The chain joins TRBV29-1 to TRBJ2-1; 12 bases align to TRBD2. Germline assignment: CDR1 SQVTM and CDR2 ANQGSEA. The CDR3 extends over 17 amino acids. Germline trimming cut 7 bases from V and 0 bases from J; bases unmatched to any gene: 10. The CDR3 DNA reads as TGCAGCGGGTCCGGGACTAGCGGGTGGAGCTCCTACAATGAGCAGTTCTTC. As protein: CSGSGTSGWSSYNEQFF.

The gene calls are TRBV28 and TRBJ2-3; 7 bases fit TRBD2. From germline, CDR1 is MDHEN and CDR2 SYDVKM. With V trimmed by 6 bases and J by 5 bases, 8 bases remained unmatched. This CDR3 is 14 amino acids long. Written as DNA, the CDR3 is TGTGCCAGCAGCCCACGCGGGGAGGGAGATACGCAGTATTTT. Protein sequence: CASSPRGEGDTQYF.

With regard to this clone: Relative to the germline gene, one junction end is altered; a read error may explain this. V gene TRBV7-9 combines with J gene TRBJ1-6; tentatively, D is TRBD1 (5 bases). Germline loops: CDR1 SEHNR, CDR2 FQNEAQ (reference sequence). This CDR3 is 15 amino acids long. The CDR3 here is CSSSSWQGGDSPLHF. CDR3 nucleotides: TGTTCCAGCAGCTCCTGGCAGGGAGGCGACTCACCCCTCCACTTT.

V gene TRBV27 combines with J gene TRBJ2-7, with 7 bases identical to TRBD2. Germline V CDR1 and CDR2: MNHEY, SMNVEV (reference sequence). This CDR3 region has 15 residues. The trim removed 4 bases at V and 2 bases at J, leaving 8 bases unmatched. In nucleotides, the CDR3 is TGTGCCAGCAGTTGGGGGGGGGACCGAACCTACGAGCAGTACTTC. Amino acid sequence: CASSWGGDRTYEQYF.

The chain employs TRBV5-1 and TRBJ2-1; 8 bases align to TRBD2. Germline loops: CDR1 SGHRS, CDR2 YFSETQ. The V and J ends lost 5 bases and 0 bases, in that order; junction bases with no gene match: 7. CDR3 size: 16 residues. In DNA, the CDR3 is TGCGCCAGCAGGCCAGTAGCGGGGAGCTCCTACAATGAGCAGTTCTTC. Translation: CASRPVAGSSYNEQFF. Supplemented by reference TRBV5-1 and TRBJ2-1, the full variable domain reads KAGVTQTPRYLIKTRGQQVTLSCSPISGHRSVSWYQQTPGQGLQFLFEYFSETQRNKGNFPGRFSGRQFSNSRSEMNVSTLELGDSALYLCASRPVAGSSYNEQFFGPGTRLTVL.

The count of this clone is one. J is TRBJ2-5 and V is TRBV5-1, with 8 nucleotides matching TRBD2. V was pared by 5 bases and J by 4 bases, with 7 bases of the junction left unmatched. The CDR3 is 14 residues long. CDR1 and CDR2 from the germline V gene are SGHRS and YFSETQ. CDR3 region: CASSNSGTRETQYF. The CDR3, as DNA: TGCGCCAGCAGTAATAGCGGGACGAGAGAGACCCAGTACTTC. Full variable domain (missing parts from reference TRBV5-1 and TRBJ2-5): KAGVTQTPRYLIKTRGQQVTLSCSPISGHRSVSWYQQTPGQGLQFLFEYFSETQRNKGNFPGRFSGRQFSNSRSEMNVSTLELGDSALYLCASSNSGTRETQYFGPGTRLLVL.

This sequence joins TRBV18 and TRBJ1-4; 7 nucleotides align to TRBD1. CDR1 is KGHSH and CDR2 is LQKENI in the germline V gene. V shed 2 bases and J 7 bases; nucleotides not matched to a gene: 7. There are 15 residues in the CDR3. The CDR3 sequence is CASSPAGTAGEKLFF. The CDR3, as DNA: TGTGCCAGCTCACCAGCCGGGACAGCTGGTGAAAAACTGTTTTTT.

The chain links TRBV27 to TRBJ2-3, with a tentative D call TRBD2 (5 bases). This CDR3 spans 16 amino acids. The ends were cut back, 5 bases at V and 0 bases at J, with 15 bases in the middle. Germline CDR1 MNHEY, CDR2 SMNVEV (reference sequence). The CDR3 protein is CASSPLAAPSTDTQYF. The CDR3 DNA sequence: TGTGCCAGCAGTCCTCTAGCCGCCCCTAGCACAGATACGCAGTATTTT.

CDR3 loop: CASSQPQGANSPLHF. The CDR3, as DNA: TGCGCCAGCAGCCAACCACAGGGGGCTAATTCACCCCTCCACTTT. The chain combines TRBV4-1 with TRBJ1-6; 9 bases align to TRBD1. J gave up 6 bases and V 2 bases, and 2 bases lay outside the gene matches. The CDR3 loop spans 15 amino acids. CDR1 and CDR2 from the germline V gene are MGHRA and YSYEKL.

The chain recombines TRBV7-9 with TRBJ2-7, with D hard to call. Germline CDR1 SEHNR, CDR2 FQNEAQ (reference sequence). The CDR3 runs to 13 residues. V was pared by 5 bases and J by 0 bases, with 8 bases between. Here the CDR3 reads CASSPRSSYEQYF. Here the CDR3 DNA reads TGTGCCAGCAGCCCCCGTTCCTCCTACGAGCAGTACTTC.

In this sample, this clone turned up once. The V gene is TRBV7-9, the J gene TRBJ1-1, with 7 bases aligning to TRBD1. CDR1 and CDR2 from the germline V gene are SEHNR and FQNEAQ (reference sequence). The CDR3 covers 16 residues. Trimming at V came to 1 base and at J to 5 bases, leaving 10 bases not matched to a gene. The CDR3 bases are TGTGCCAGCAGCTTAGGTCAGGGGGAGAGTTGGACTGAAGCTTTCTTT. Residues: CASSLGQGESWTEAFF.

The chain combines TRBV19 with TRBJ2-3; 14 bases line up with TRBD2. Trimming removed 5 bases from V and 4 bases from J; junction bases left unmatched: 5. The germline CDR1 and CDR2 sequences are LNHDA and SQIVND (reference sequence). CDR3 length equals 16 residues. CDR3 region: CASSPGLAGGSDTQYF. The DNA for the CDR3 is TGTGCCAGTAGTCCAGGACTAGCGGGAGGCTCAGATACGCAGTATTTT.

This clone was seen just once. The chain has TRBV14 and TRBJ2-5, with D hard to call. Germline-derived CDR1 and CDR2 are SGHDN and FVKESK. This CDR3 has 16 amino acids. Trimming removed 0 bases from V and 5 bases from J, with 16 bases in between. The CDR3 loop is CASSQEKVRLRETQYF. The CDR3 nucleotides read TGTGCCAGCAGCCAAGAGAAGGTGCGGCTGAGGGAGACCCAGTACTTC.